The 29 T cell receptor beta chains reported below all come from one sample, sequenced in a study of blood T cell repertoires in COVID-19. Sequencing was performed with immunoSEQ multiplex PCR; in TCRdb, only in-frame clones are kept and a portion is missing. The repertoire holds about 220,000 clones, with roughly 84% as singletons. The sequencing input was peripheral blood. These receptors were collected from a man in his forties or fifties with active or convalescent COVID-19.

The chain joins TRBV7-6 to TRBJ1-2; 9 nucleotides agree with TRBD1. CDR1 SGHVS and CDR2 FNYEAQ come from the germline V gene. V lost 5 bases, J lost 5 bases, and 6 bases stayed unmatched. The CDR3 extends over 14 amino acids. As DNA, the CDR3 is TGTGCCAGCAGCCCTACGGACAGGGGTTATGGCTACACCTTC. It codes for CASSPTDRGYGYTF.

This clone was seen once. This rearrangement joins TRBV4-3 to TRBJ2-7; TRBD2 is a possible D gene (6 bases). The CDR3 runs 15 residues. The germline V gene encodes CDR1 LGHNA and CDR2 YSLEER. Between the trimmed V and J ends, which lost 6 bases and 4 bases, there was a span of 19 bases. The chain's CDR3 is CASSRAQGREYEQYF. The CDR3 bases are TGCGCCAGCAGTCGCGCCCAGGGACGGGAGTACGAGCAGTACTTC.

This clone was counted once. The chain recombines TRBV3-1 (or the pseudogene TRBV3-2) with TRBJ2-7; 8 bases are shared with TRBD1. V lost 3 bases and J lost 0; bases outside the gene matches: 1. Per germline, CDR1 LGHDT and CDR2 YNNKEL (reference sequence). CDR3 size: 14 residues. The CDR3 spells CASSHRGPSYEQYF. CDR3 bases: TGTGCCAGCAGCCACAGGGGGCCCTCCTACGAGCAGTACTTC.

For the CDR3, the DNA is TGTGCCAGCTCAGGACAGGGGGCCACTGAAGCTTTCTTT. Encoded protein: CASSGQGATEAFF. The J gene is TRBJ1-1, the V gene TRBV18; 11 nucleotides line up with TRBD1. Germline assignment: CDR1 KGHSH and CDR2 LQKENI. V trimming: 5 bases; J trimming: 4 bases; junction bases outside the gene matches: 0. The CDR3 has 13 residues.

The genes are TRBV19 and TRBJ2-1; weak D call: TRBD2 (5 bases). The CDR3 has 15 amino acids. Germline values: CDR1 LNHDA, CDR2 SQIVND (reference sequence). Trimming took off 7 bases at V and 0 bases at J, with 13 bases between the two ends. The CDR3 bases are TGTGCCAGTACCTGGACTCAAAGCTCCTACAATGAGCAGTTCTTC. Translation gives CASTWTQSSYNEQFF.

The chain couples TRBV28 to TRBJ1-2, with D possibly being TRBD1 (6 bases). This CDR3 contains 13 residues. Deletions cut 1 base from V and 6 bases from J, with 9 bases between. Germline loops: CDR1 MDHEN, CDR2 SYDVKM. CDR3 sequence reads: CASSLSQGDGYTF. In DNA, the CDR3 is TGTGCCAGCAGTTTATCACAGGGTGATGGCTACACCTTC.

The genes are TRBV28 and TRBJ2-3; 9 bases fit TRBD2. The CDR3 runs 15 residues. The germline V gene encodes CDR1 MDHEN and CDR2 SYDVKM. V was pared by 3 bases and J by 4 bases, with 5 bases of the junction left unmatched. The CDR3 nucleotides are TGTGCCAGCAGTTTTCTGGCGGGAGGGTCAGATACGCAGTATTTT. This encodes CASSFLAGGSDTQYF. Filled out from reference TRBV28 and TRBJ2-3, the complete variable domain reads DVKVTQSSRYLVKRTGEKVFLECVQDMDHENMFWYRQDPGLGLRLIYFSYDVKMKEKGDIPEGYSVSREKKERFSLILESASTNQTSMYLCASSFLAGGSDTQYFGPGTRLTVL.

This chain uses TRBV11-2 with TRBJ2-3; a weak D match, TRBD2 (5 bases). V lost 6 bases to trimming and J lost 4 bases, with 14 bases between them. This CDR3 is built from 14 residues. Germline CDR1 is SGHAT and CDR2 is FQNNGV. CDR3 bases: TGTGCCAGCAGATACGGAGGTTTGGCAGATACGCAGTATTTT. Translation: CASRYGGLADTQYF.

The rearrangement uses TRBV29-1 and TRBJ2-3, with 10 positions matching TRBD1. The CDR3 runs 16 residues. The junction had 11 bases not matched to a gene; V was cut back by 6 bases and J by 2 bases. Germline CDR1 and CDR2: SQVTM and ANQGSEA. The CDR3 protein is CSVLAFGTGATDTQYF. The CDR3 coding sequence is TGCAGCGTGTTGGCGTTCGGGACAGGGGCCACAGATACGCAGTATTTT.

CDR3 sequence reads: CASSQVGPPNLNEKLFF. As DNA, the CDR3 is TGTGCCAGCAGCCAAGTGGGGCCACCCAACCTTAATGAAAAACTGTTTTTT. The J gene is TRBJ1-4, the V gene TRBV4-2, with D possibly being TRBD1 (5 bases). The germline V and J ends were trimmed by 1 base and 4 bases, with 16 bases remaining between them. Germline V gives CDR1 LGHNA, CDR2 YNFKEQ. The CDR3 extends over 17 amino acids.

This chain links TRBV24-1 with TRBJ2-5; D is perhaps TRBD2 (6 bases). The CDR3 extends over 14 amino acids. V lost 1 base and J lost 1, with 6 bases in between. CDR1 is KGHDR, CDR2 SFDVKD, per germline. CDR3 residues: CATSDFSGQETQYF. The CDR3 bases are TGTGCCACCAGTGATTTTAGCGGCCAAGAGACCCAGTACTTC.

This clone was found once. V is TRBV20-1 and J is TRBJ2-7, with D maybe TRBD2 (6 bases). Trimming stripped 3 bases from V and 9 bases from J, with 12 bases between. Looked up from germline, CDR1 is DFQATT and CDR2 is SNEGSKA (reference sequence). The CDR3 is made up of 11 amino acids. Here the CDR3 reads CSARRTEGQYF. The CDR3 DNA reads TGCAGTGCTAGGAGGACGGAGGGGCAGTACTTC.

Only a few counts were recorded for this clone. V is TRBV6-4 and J is TRBJ2-7, with 7 bases identical to TRBD2. Unmatched junction bases numbered 10, after V lost 6 bases and J lost 5 bases. Germline CDR1 and CDR2: MRHNA and SNTAGT. The CDR3 runs 14 residues. The CDR3 protein is CASSPRAGYNEQYF. The CDR3 nucleotides are TGTGCCAGCAGCCCTCGAGCGGGATATAACGAGCAGTACTTC.

The J gene is TRBJ2-1, the V gene TRBV14; TRBD1 aligns across 7 bases. Germline CDR1 SGHDN, CDR2 FVKESK. V lost 5 bases, J lost 4 bases, and 11 bases stayed unmatched. The CDR3 is 16 residues long. CDR3 in DNA: TGTGCCAGCAGCATACGCACAGGGGCCAAATACAATGAGCAGTTCTTC. Amino acid sequence: CASSIRTGAKYNEQFF.

V gene TRBV5-1 combines with J gene TRBJ2-5; TRBD1 matches 11 bases. The length of the CDR3 is 17 residues. Germline assignment: CDR1 SGHRS and CDR2 YFSETQ. Trimming cost V 4 bases and J 4 bases; bases outside gene matches: 12. Written as DNA, the CDR3 is TGCGCCAGCAGCCCGCCAGTTAAGGGACAGGGGGGAGAGACCCAGTACTTC. Its protein product is CASSPPVKGQGGETQYF. Variable domain in full (rest from reference TRBV5-1 and TRBJ2-5): KAGVTQTPRYLIKTRGQQVTLSCSPISGHRSVSWYQQTPGQGLQFLFEYFSETQRNKGNFPGRFSGRQFSNSRSEMNVSTLELGDSALYLCASSPPVKGQGGETQYFGPGTRLLVL.

The chain combines TRBV14 with TRBJ2-5; 7 bases agree with TRBD1. Germline V gene sequence: CDR1 SGHDN, CDR2 FVKESK. Trimming cost V 3 bases and J 13 bases; bases outside gene matches: 8. The CDR3 covers 12 residues. CDR3 loop: CASSQDSTGWYF. Here the CDR3 DNA reads TGTGCCAGCAGCCAGGACTCGACAGGGTGGTACTTC.

The chain employs TRBV7-8 and TRBJ2-7; D may be TRBD1 (7 bases). Germline CDR1 SGHVS, CDR2 FQNEAQ. V was pared by 5 bases and J by 4 bases, with 12 bases between. The CDR3 is made up of 13 amino acids. DNA of the CDR3: TGTGCCAGCAGCCCTCCAGGGGGGTACGAGCAGTACTTC. This gives the protein CASSPPGGYEQYF.

This clone has only a few counts. The chain uses TRBV4-1 and TRBJ1-2, with a possible D match to TRBD1 (5 bases). The V and J ends lost 0 bases and 4 bases respectively, with 12 bases between them. CDR3 length equals 15 residues. In germline, CDR1 is MGHRA, CDR2 YSYEKL. CDR3 in amino acids: CASSQDRGQSYGYTF. The CDR3 nucleotides are TGCGCCAGCAGCCAAGATAGGGGCCAGTCCTATGGCTACACCTTC.

The chain has TRBV6-5 and TRBJ2-3; D uncertain. V shed 0 bases and J shed 3 bases, with 10 bases lying between them. This CDR3 region has 15 residues. CDR1 and CDR2 from the germline V gene are MNHEY and SVGAGI. CDR3 sequence (DNA): TGTGCCAGCAGTTACTCGTGGGCTCGGACAGATACGCAGTATTTT. It codes for CASSYSWARTDTQYF.

To note about this clone: The junction departs from germline at one end; a sequencing error may be responsible. The CDR3 is CASSLAHWQFF. As DNA, the CDR3 is TGTGCCAGCAGTCTAGCCCACTGGCAGTTCTTC. The V gene is TRBV12-3 or TRBV12-4, the J gene TRBJ2-1, with D possibly being TRBD2 (5 bases). This CDR3 has 11 amino acids.

The chain links TRBV5-1 to TRBJ1-1; D possibly corresponds to TRBD1 (5 bases). CDR3 length equals 14 residues. The germline gives CDR1 SGHRS, CDR2 YFSETQ. Trimming cost V 0 bases and J 1 base, with 7 bases left between them. CDR3 region: CASSLEGSNTEAFF. The CDR3 DNA reads TGCGCCAGCAGCTTGGAGGGGTCGAACACTGAAGCTTTCTTT.

The chain is built from TRBV20-1 and TRBJ2-1; maybe TRBD1 (6 bases). The germline V and J ends were trimmed by 3 bases and 7 bases, with 10 bases remaining between them. The CDR3 sequence is 12 residues long. Germline lookup yields CDR1 DFQATT and CDR2 SNEGSKA (reference sequence). This CDR3 reads CSASIQGNEQFF. The CDR3 nucleotides read TGCAGTGCTAGTATACAGGGAAATGAGCAGTTCTTC.

This chain joins TRBV2 and TRBJ1-2; maybe TRBD1 (5 bases). The CDR3 runs 15 residues. The ends were cut back, 10 bases at V and 3 bases at J, with 21 bases in the middle. Germline V gives CDR1 SNHLY, CDR2 FYNNEI. CDR3 in DNA: TGTGCCACCACTACGCGGGGCAGAGGGGACTATGGCTACACCTTC. The encoded protein is CATTTRGRGDYGYTF. Complete variable domain (other parts from reference TRBV2 and TRBJ1-2): EPEVTQTPSHQVTQMGQEVILRCVPISNHLYFYWYRQILGQKVEFLVSFYNNEISEKSEIFDDQFSVERPDGSNFTLKIRSTKLEDSAMYFCATTTRGRGDYGYTFGSGTRLTVV.

This chain connects TRBV18 to TRBJ2-2; TRBD2 might be the D (5 bases). V lost 1 base to trimming and J lost 4 bases, with 13 bases between them. Germline loops: CDR1 KGHSH, CDR2 LQKENI. The CDR3 consists of 16 residues. CDR3 nucleotides: TGTGCCAGCTCACCACTTAATCGGGGATCCACCGGGGAGCTGTTTTTT. Translated, it gives CASSPLNRGSTGELFF.

This clone appeared once. The chain combines TRBV13 with TRBJ2-7; D call uncertain. Looked up from germline, CDR1 is PRHDT and CDR2 is FYEKMQ (reference sequence). With 2 bases removed from V and 6 bases from J, the gap between germline ends came to 11 bases. This CDR3 contains 13 residues. The CDR3 is CASSLSAAAEQYF. The CDR3 DNA reads TGTGCCAGCAGCTTATCGGCGGCGGCCGAGCAGTACTTC.

This chain joins TRBV5-1 and TRBJ1-2; 10 bases line up with TRBD1. CDR1 and CDR2 (germline): SGHRS, YFSETQ. V was clipped by 0 bases and J by 8 bases; unmatched bases: 4. The CDR3 is 14 residues long. The CDR3 spells CASSLVGTGVGYTF. CDR3 coding DNA: TGCGCCAGCAGCTTGGTCGGGACAGGGGTCGGCTACACCTTC.

The V call is TRBV7-9, the J call TRBJ2-7, with 8 bases matching TRBD2. The V and J ends lost 3 bases and 0 bases, in that order; junction bases with no gene match: 7. This CDR3 region has 16 residues. Looked up from germline, CDR1 is SEHNR and CDR2 is FQNEAQ (reference sequence). The CDR3: CASSLGPGTSSYEQYV. CDR3 nucleotide sequence: TGTGCCAGCAGCTTGGGGCCCGGGACTAGCTCCTACGAGCAGTACGTC.

V usage is TRBV6-2 or TRBV6-3 and J usage is TRBJ1-1, with D unclear. The germline V and J ends were trimmed by 4 bases and 1 base, with 10 bases remaining between them. Germline assignment: CDR1 MNHEY and CDR2 SVGEGT. CDR3 length: 14 amino acids. The CDR3 DNA reads TGTGCCAGCAGTTTCCGGACTGGGAACACTGAAGCTTTCTTT. Translating it yields CASSFRTGNTEAFF.

V gene TRBV7-2 combines with J gene TRBJ1-6; D is perhaps TRBD1 (5 bases). The CDR3 length is 16 residues. Trimming stripped 1 base from V and 4 bases from J, with 11 bases between. Germline-derived CDR1 and CDR2 are SGHTA and FQGNSA. As DNA, the CDR3 is TGTGCCAGCAGCTTAGGGGGTCCAGGGTATAATTCACCCCTCCACTTT. This gives the protein CASSLGGPGYNSPLHF.